Listed here is a single T cell receptor beta chain. The DNA is omitted, as the CDR3 cannot be located on it reliably, and the CDR3 follows TCRdb's listing. The sample comes from a study of tumor and adjacent non-tumor tissue in lung cancer. The template was RNA from unsorted bulk tissue. More than 3 cm separated this lung sample from the edge of the tumor. Three rounds of nested PCR, following a modified ARM-PCR protocol, produced the TCRbeta library. TCRdb analysed the multiplex PCR reads with MiXCR anew, one entry per CDR3 protein. The sample carries under 95,000 distinct CDR3 sequences, more than 80% recorded once. The CDR3 has 14 amino acids, counting both end residues. Germline values: CDR1 SGHAT, CDR2 FQNNGV.

Source material: distant non-tumor lung tissue. This chain connects TRBV11-2 to TRBJ1-1; the table's TRBD1 call for D was not verified on the DNA. The TCR was taken from a man aged 60 to 75 with non-small cell lung cancer. CDR3 amino acids: CAISLVGRGTEDFF.